This TCR beta chain was observed in a study of blood T cell repertoires in COVID-19. Across the study: Both acute and convalescent COVID-19 samples were obtained from the United States, Italy and Spain. In each case, the material was cDNA or gDNA derived from T cells, B-cell-depleted T cells, or PBMCs.

Per the germline V gene, CDR1 is LGHDT and CDR2 is YNNKEL (reference sequence). The CDR3 has 15 residues. The V end was cut by 3 bases, the J end by 3 bases, with 15 bases between. Original analysis: Counts of nucleated cells, estimated from reference gene primer amplification, were obtained. Measured with immunoSEQ multiplex PCR; TCRdb has only the in-frame clones, and not every one. V and J calls and clone size are as listed in that table; D and trimming were resolved from the DNA. The sample consists of approximately 110,000 clones, approximately 88% of them appearing once. This TCR was recovered from a woman in her 70s with acute or convalescent COVID-19. The V call is TRBV3-1 (or the pseudogene TRBV3-2), the J call TRBJ2-7; D may be TRBD1 (6 bases). The material sequenced was peripheral blood. CDR3 residues: CASSQGARGSYEQYF. The CDR3 nucleotides are TGTGCCAGCAGCCAGGGGGCGAGGGGTAGCTACGAGCAGTACTTC.